What follows are 32 T cell receptor beta chains derived from one specimen sequenced in a study of T cell changes during pregnancy in multiple sclerosis. Sequencing was performed with immunoSEQ multiplex PCR; in TCRdb, only in-frame clones are kept and a portion is missing. The profile shows 45,000 to 55,000 clones, 88% of them singletons. Material: CD4+ T cells from peripheral blood mononuclear cells, obtained in the second trimester of pregnancy. These receptors all stem from a female donor with multiple sclerosis, enrolled in a pregnancy study.

This chain links TRBV30 with TRBJ1-1, with 8 positions matching TRBD1. The CDR3 spans 19 residues. Trimming removed 0 bases from V and 1 base from J; junction bases left unmatched: 16. Germline CDR1 is GTSNPN and CDR2 is SVGIG (reference sequence). This chain's CDR3 is CAWSVLGQGSSYRNTEAFF. The DNA of the CDR3 is TGTGCCTGGAGTGTACTCGGACAGGGCTCCTCCTACAGGAACACTGAAGCTTTCTTT.

The chain recombines TRBV12-5 with TRBJ2-1, with 13 bases identical to TRBD2. CDR3 length equals 20 residues. CDR1 and CDR2 from the germline V gene are LGHNT and FRNRAP. V lost 0 bases, J lost 2 bases, and 10 bases stayed unmatched. The CDR3 nucleotides read TGTGCTAGTGGTTTGGTACCCTCCTTCGGGACTAGCGGGACCTACAATGAGCAGTTCTTC. This codes for CASGLVPSFGTSGTYNEQFF.

This rearrangement joins TRBV10-2 to TRBJ2-1, with TRBD2 identical over 8 bases. The germline V gene has CDR1 WSHSY and CDR2 SAAADI. V shed 7 bases, J shed 5 bases, and the junction held 7 bases outside the gene matches. The CDR3 totals 14 residues. This CDR3 reads CASTKTSENNEQFF. The CDR3 DNA sequence: TGCGCCAGCACCAAGACTAGCGAGAACAATGAGCAGTTCTTC.

The V and J genes are TRBV7-8 and TRBJ2-1, with 8 bases lining up with TRBD2. In germline, CDR1 is SGHVS, CDR2 FQNEAQ. There are 13 residues in the CDR3. V lost 4 bases and J lost 7; bases outside the gene matches: 3. The CDR3 spells CASSSERGNEQFF. CDR3 sequence (DNA): TGTGCCAGCAGCTCAGAGCGGGGGAATGAGCAGTTCTTC.

This chain connects TRBV5-1 to TRBJ1-4; 9 positions match TRBD1. Germline CDR1 and CDR2: SGHRS and YFSETQ. V gave up 4 bases and J gave up 10 bases; unmatched junction bases: 8. CDR3 length equals 14 residues. The CDR3 loop is CASSPGTGTGKLFF. The CDR3 nucleotides read TGCGCCAGCAGCCCTGGGACAGGGACGGGAAAACTGTTTTTT.

CDR3 sequence: CASSLVGGTGVYGYTF. DNA for the CDR3: TGTGCCAGCAGCTTAGTGGGTGGGACAGGGGTATATGGCTACACCTTC. The chain links TRBV11-2 to TRBJ1-2; TRBD1 matches at 10 bases. Germline loops: CDR1 SGHAT, CDR2 FQNNGV. V shed 1 base, J shed 5 bases, and the junction held 7 bases outside the gene matches. The CDR3 extends over 16 amino acids.

The rearrangement links TRBV30 to TRBJ1-2; no reliable D call. In germline, CDR1 is GTSNPN, CDR2 SVGIG (reference sequence). Between the trimmed V and J ends, which lost 0 bases and 4 bases, there was a span of 15 bases. This CDR3 comprises 15 residues. The CDR3 DNA is TGTGCCTGGAGTGTACCGGGAAGTGGAAGCTATGGCTACACCTTC. Protein product: CAWSVPGSGSYGYTF.

The chain combines TRBV7-2 with TRBJ2-7; 7 positions match TRBD1. The length of the CDR3 is 15 residues. J gave up 0 bases and V 7 bases, and 9 bases lay outside the gene matches. Germline values: CDR1 SGHTA, CDR2 FQGNSA. DNA of the CDR3: TGTGCCAGCACCCACTCGACAGGGTCCTCCTACGAGCAGTACTTC. This sequence encodes CASTHSTGSSYEQYF.

This sequence joins TRBV5-1 and TRBJ2-7; tentatively, D is TRBD1 (5 bases). CDR3 length: 13 amino acids. Germline CDR1 SGHRS, CDR2 YFSETQ. V shed 3 bases and J shed 1 base, with 8 bases lying between them. This CDR3 reads CASSSRQSYEQYF. CDR3 DNA: TGCGCCAGCAGCTCACGACAGTCCTACGAGCAGTACTTC.

As DNA, the CDR3 is TGTGCCATCAGGCAGGGGGAGGCCACTGAAGCTTTCTTT. The encoded protein is CAIRQGEATEAFF. V is TRBV10-3 and J is TRBJ1-1; TRBD1 matches at 7 bases. V lost 6 bases, J lost 4 bases, and 5 bases stayed unmatched. The CDR3 is 13 amino acids. CDR1 is ENHRY and CDR2 is SYGVKD in the germline V gene.

This chain uses TRBV7-2 with TRBJ1-3; 9 positions match TRBD1. CDR3 length: 16 residues. Trimming removed 4 bases from V and 4 bases from J; junction bases left unmatched: 8. Germline CDR1 and CDR2: SGHTA and FQGNSA. CDR3 amino acids: CASSWGQGGSGNTIYF. The DNA of the CDR3 is TGTGCCAGCAGCTGGGGACAGGGAGGCTCCGGAAACACCATATATTTT.

This clone was counted once. V gene TRBV29-1 combines with J gene TRBJ1-2, with 10 nucleotides matching TRBD1. V lost 3 bases, J lost 2 bases, and 6 bases stayed unmatched. CDR1 SQVTM and CDR2 ANQGSEA come from the germline V gene. This CDR3 has 15 residues. The CDR3: CSVDRSGQGNYGYTF. The CDR3 DNA reads TGCAGCGTTGATAGGTCGGGACAGGGGAACTATGGCTACACCTTC.

This chain links TRBV4-1 with TRBJ1-2, with a tentative D call TRBD1 (5 bases). The ends were cut back, 3 bases at V and 8 bases at J, with 19 bases in the middle. Per the germline V gene, CDR1 is MGHRA and CDR2 is YSYEKL. The CDR3 totals 15 residues. CDR3 residues: CASSQFSPGGRGYTF. CDR3 in DNA: TGCGCCAGCAGCCAGTTCTCTCCGGGGGGACGGGGCTACACCTTC.

This sequence joins TRBV7-9 and TRBJ1-4, with a possible D match to TRBD1 (6 bases). CDR3 length equals 14 residues. Germline CDR1 reads SEHNR; CDR2 reads FQNEAQ (reference sequence). V gave up 4 bases and J gave up 4 bases, with 10 bases separating them. The CDR3 DNA sequence: TGTGCCAGCAGCTCGACAGGAAATAATGAAAAACTGTTTTTT. This sequence encodes CASSSTGNNEKLFF.

The chain links TRBV5-1 to TRBJ2-7; D is undetermined. The length of the CDR3 is 14 residues. Germline V gives CDR1 SGHRS, CDR2 YFSETQ. Between the trimmed V and J ends, which lost 0 bases and 4 bases, there was a span of 11 bases. The CDR3 DNA is TGCGCCAGCAGCTTGGACCCTTCAGGATACGAGCAGTACTTC. Its protein product is CASSLDPSGYEQYF.

The chain uses TRBV7-9 and TRBJ1-2; maybe TRBD1 (5 bases). This CDR3 has 18 residues. Trimming pared 5 bases from V and 4 bases from J, leaving 26 bases between. The germline gives CDR1 SEHNR, CDR2 FQNEAQ (reference sequence). The CDR3 DNA reads as TGTGCCAGCAGCCCTCTTAAATCTAGAACAGACAGCCTCTATGGCTACACCTTC. This encodes CASSPLKSRTDSLYGYTF. Filled out from reference TRBV7-9 and TRBJ1-2, the complete variable domain reads DTGVSQNPRHKITKRGQNVTFRCDPISEHNRLYWYRQTLGQGPEFLTYFQNEAQLEKSRLLSDRFSAERPKGSFSTLEIQRTEQGDSAMYLCASSPLKSRTDSLYGYTFGSGTRLTVV.

The genes are TRBV11-2 and TRBJ2-1; possibly TRBD2 for D (5 bases). Germline CDR1 and CDR2: SGHAT and FQNNGV. The CDR3 covers 15 residues. Between the trimmed V and J ends, which lost 0 bases and 0 bases, there was a span of 6 bases. This chain's CDR3 is CASSLDGSSYNEQFF. CDR3 DNA sequence: TGTGCCAGCAGCTTAGATGGGAGCTCCTACAATGAGCAGTTCTTC.

The chain joins TRBV9 to TRBJ2-1, with 9 bases that match TRBD2. The germline CDR1 and CDR2 sequences are SGDLS and YYNGEE. J gave up 7 bases and V 4 bases, and 18 bases lay outside the gene matches. There are 18 residues in the CDR3. In nucleotides, the CDR3 is TGTGCCAGCAGCCTACGAAGTCCAAGCGGGAGGACTCAGAATGAGCAGTTCTTC. Protein product: CASSLRSPSGRTQNEQFF.

By sample share, this clone is medium-sized. The V and J genes are TRBV28 and TRBJ1-1, with D unresolved. The V and J ends lost 3 bases and 3 bases respectively, with 11 bases between them. From germline, CDR1 is MDHEN and CDR2 SYDVKM. The CDR3 totals 14 residues. Here the CDR3 reads CASSFWEADTEAFF. The DNA of the CDR3 is TGTGCCAGCAGTTTCTGGGAGGCGGACACTGAAGCTTTCTTT.

The chain employs TRBV6-6 and TRBJ1-1, with unresolved D. Germline V CDR1 and CDR2: MNHNY, SVGAGI (reference sequence). This CDR3 is 11 amino acids long. Trimming removed 6 bases at V and 7 bases at J, with 9 bases between. CDR3 sequence: CASRAEYEAFF. CDR3 bases: TGTGCCAGCAGGGCAGAATATGAAGCTTTCTTT.

The chain employs TRBV18 and TRBJ2-3; a weak D match, TRBD2 (6 bases). The V and J ends lost 6 bases and 5 bases respectively, with 15 bases between them. The CDR3 contains 14 residues. The germline V gene has CDR1 KGHSH and CDR2 LQKENI. CDR3 residues: CASSLTSIQDTQYF. In DNA form, the CDR3 reads TGTGCCAGCTCCCTTACTAGCATTCAAGATACGCAGTATTTT.

This chain connects TRBV11-2 to TRBJ2-1; TRBD2 matches at 10 bases. The germline CDR1 and CDR2 sequences are SGHAT and FQNNGV. The CDR3 contains 16 residues. Trimming took 4 bases from V and 8 from J; bases not matched to a gene: 11. The CDR3 bases are TGTGCCAGCAGCTCACCCTCTAGCGGGAGACGCTATGAGCAGTTCTTC. Residues: CASSSPSSGRRYEQFF. The entire variable domain, with the rest obtained from reference TRBV11-2 and TRBJ2-1, is as follows: EAGVAQSPRYKIIEKRQSVAFWCNPISGHATLYWYQQILGQGPKLLIQFQNNGVVDDSQLPKDRFSAERLKGVDSTLKIQPAKLEDSAVYLCASSSPSSGRRYEQFFGPGTRLTVL.

This clone was detected only a few times. The V call is TRBV6-6, the J call TRBJ2-2, with no clear D. V was trimmed by 0 bases and J by 6 bases, leaving 11 bases between them. In germline, CDR1 is MNHNY, CDR2 SVGAGI (reference sequence). The CDR3 has 15 residues. The CDR3 coding sequence is TGTGCCAGCAGTTACTCTTATGCGAGCCCCGGGGAGCTGTTTTTT. This gives the protein CASSYSYASPGELFF.

This clone has just one count. This chain joins TRBV4-1 and TRBJ2-7; 10 bases map to TRBD1. The CDR3 is made up of 14 amino acids. CDR1 is MGHRA, CDR2 YSYEKL, per germline. V trimming: 3 bases; J trimming: 3 bases; junction bases outside the gene matches: 2. The CDR3: CASSQGQGLYEQYF. The CDR3 nucleotides read TGCGCCAGCAGCCAGGGACAGGGGCTCTACGAGCAGTACTTC.

The rearrangement joins TRBV6-1 to TRBJ2-7; the D is unclear. The germline gives CDR1 MNHNS, CDR2 SASEGT. Trimming pared 2 bases from V and 3 bases from J, leaving 26 bases between. This CDR3 is 19 amino acids long. CDR3 region: CASSENPRLFERKRYEQYF. CDR3 bases: TGTGCCAGCAGTGAAAATCCCCGATTGTTCGAGCGTAAACGCTACGAGCAGTACTTC.

The chain joins TRBV9 to TRBJ2-2; no clear D. Deletions cut 4 bases from V and 8 bases from J, with 9 bases between. This CDR3 is 12 amino acids long. Germline V gene lookup returns CDR1 SGDLS and CDR2 YYNGEE. This chain's CDR3 is CASSPNRGELFF. The CDR3 DNA follows: TGTGCCAGCAGCCCTAACCGAGGGGAGCTGTTTTTT.

The chain links TRBV18 to TRBJ2-7; 7 nucleotides match TRBD2. The V gene end was trimmed by 6 bases and the J gene end by 6 bases; junction bases not matched to a gene: 17. There are 16 residues in the CDR3. From germline, CDR1 is KGHSH and CDR2 LQKENI. DNA of the CDR3: TGTGCCAGCTCCCCCCTGGCTAGCGGATTCCCTCTCGAGCAGTACTTC. As protein: CASSPLASGFPLEQYF.

A single count supports this clone. This chain links TRBV6-1 with TRBJ1-2; perhaps TRBD1 as D (5 bases). CDR3 length equals 13 residues. V lost 7 bases to trimming and J lost 12 bases, with 21 bases between them. Germline V lookup: CDR1 MNHNS, CDR2 SASEGT. The CDR3: CASIYSGGTAHTF. The CDR3 nucleotides are TGTGCCAGCATCTATTCAGGAGGGACCGCACACACCTTC.

This clone was seen only a few times. The V gene is TRBV4-2, the J gene TRBJ1-2; 7 bases agree with TRBD1. The CDR3 has 17 amino acids. The ends lost 0 bases at V and 3 bases at J; junction bases unmatched: 10. Germline assignment: CDR1 LGHNA and CDR2 YNFKEQ. CDR3 residues: CASSQDEGAGVYYGYTF. CDR3 in DNA: TGTGCCAGCAGCCAAGATGAGGGGGCCGGCGTATACTATGGCTACACCTTC.

This clone was recorded once. The chain recombines TRBV29-1 with TRBJ2-7; 11 nucleotides align to TRBD1. The CDR3 extends over 14 amino acids. Per the germline V gene, CDR1 is SQVTM and CDR2 is ANQGSEA. With 7 bases clipped from V and 5 bases from J, the junction kept 10 bases outside the gene matches. CDR3 amino acids: CSASLWTGGDEQYF. For the CDR3, the DNA is TGCAGCGCCTCACTGTGGACAGGGGGCGACGAGCAGTACTTC.

This chain joins TRBV10-3 and TRBJ2-3, with 7 bases identical to TRBD2. CDR3 length: 15 amino acids. V lost 6 bases, J lost 0 bases, and 6 bases stayed unmatched. Germline V CDR1 and CDR2: ENHRY, SYGVKD. The CDR3 nucleotides read TGTGCCATCAGAGCCTTAGCGGGTAGCACAGATACGCAGTATTTT. Its translation is CAIRALAGSTDTQYF.

The rearrangement joins TRBV19 to TRBJ1-5, with 7 bases matching TRBD1. The CDR3 covers 15 residues. CDR1 is LNHDA, CDR2 SQIVND, per germline (reference sequence). Germline trimming cut 4 bases from V and 7 bases from J; bases unmatched to any gene: 10. This CDR3 is CASSTTGSGIQPQHF. The CDR3 DNA reads TGTGCCAGTAGTACGACAGGGTCGGGAATACAGCCCCAGCATTTT.